The subject of this entry is one T cell receptor (beta chain). The antigen is unknown. The germline V gene encodes CDR1 KGHSH and CDR2 LQKENI. This CDR3 has 16 residues. The V and J ends lost 3 bases and 2 bases respectively, with 15 bases between them. This specimen belongs to a study of identical twins. Notes on the study in general: For monozygotic twins, models underestimated out-of-frame TCR alpha sharing.

TCRdb redid the calling of the 5' RACE reads with MiXCR, one entry per CDR3 protein. The sample records over 600,000 distinct CDR3 sequences, 20% to 25% being singletons. This sample also appeared in a second study, on T cells expressing NK-cell markers. Turning to that study: Researchers got TCR beta repertoires out of sorted CD3+CD56+NKG2C+, CD3+CD56+NKG2C- and CD3+CD56-NKG2C+ T cells. Roughly 6 donors had dominant NKG2C+ clonotypes that comprised about 1.0-7.0% of their CD8+ T cells. Among several donors, these clonotypes also ranked first in the CD3+CD56-NKG2C+ fraction.

The sample was PBMCs. V gene TRBV18 combines with J gene TRBJ2-3; weak D call: TRBD1 (6 bases). This receptor was taken from a woman aged 18-29 years in good health. The chain's CDR3 is CASSPGQIPITDTQYF. Written as DNA, the CDR3 is TGTGCCAGCTCACCTGGACAGATACCAATCACAGATACGCAGTATTTT.